This TCR beta chain was recorded in a study of regulatory T cells in long-lasting Graves disease. Building the TCR beta libraries relied on iRepertoire HTBI primers, and CDR3 regions underwent Arm-PCR. TCRdb re-called the multiplex PCR reads with MiXCR, one entry per CDR3 protein. The profile shows around 360,000 distinct CDR3 sequences, 15% to 20% of them singletons. In this sample, this clonotype turned up many times. The V end lost 6 bases, the J end lost 2 bases, and 22 bases lay between the germline ends. CDR3 length: 17 amino acids. CDR1 ENHRY and CDR2 SYGVKD come from the germline V gene. The time point denotes: newly diagnosed GD, antithyroid drugs for less than 3 months. The TCR library used RNA extracted from PBMCs. The same data also contributed to another study, on T cells in Graves' hyperthyroidism and ophthalmopathy.

The sample in question was peripheral blood mononuclear cells (PBMCs), obtained at new diagnosis, from a patient treated with antithyroid drugs. The TCR was taken from a woman younger than 35 with Graves disease. The chain carries TRBV10-3 and TRBJ1-1; no definite D call. The CDR3 region is CAISAVGNRFLNTEAFF. The DNA of the CDR3 is TGTGCCATCAGCGCAGTTGGGAACCGGTTCCTAAACACTGAAGCTTTCTTT.